A single T cell receptor beta chain is shown here with its context. Its antigen is as yet unknown. CDR1 and CDR2 from the germline V gene are MNHEY and SVGEGT. The CDR3 runs 17 residues. V shed 1 base, J shed 7 bases, and the junction held 10 bases outside the gene matches. TCRdb used MiXCR to reprocess the reads, holding one entry per CDR3 protein. This table has under 350,000 distinct CDR3 sequences, approximately 9.5% appearing once. This entry is derived from a study of T cell repertoires in cytomegalovirus infection. General study findings and limits: Using cumulative public TCR beta family frequency, the authors identified those who carried CMV together with the relevant HLA.

This chain links TRBV6-2 or TRBV6-3 with TRBJ2-4; 10 bases align to TRBD1. The TCR originated in a human donor in good health (CMV status not recorded). Some clones in this sample may be carry-over from other donors' samples. Sequencing was done on a sample of PBMCs. CDR3 sequence reads: CASSYWPDRGGVNIQYF. The DNA for the CDR3 is TGTGCCAGCAGTTACTGGCCGGACAGGGGGGGGGTGAACATTCAGTACTTC.